The 28 T cell receptor beta chains in this list originate from one sample, sequenced in a study of blood T cell repertoires in COVID-19 (TCRdb year 2020). Library generation was performed with the immunoSEQ multiplex PCR assay. Entries here come from immuneACCESS through TCRdb and include only in-frame sequences with V and J called. Some clones fail to appear in such tables; in the studies checked, an unresolved V gene covers under half of the shortfall, and the cause of the remainder is unknown. For this sample there are hundreds of thousands of clones; roughly 85% appear just once. The ten largest clonotypes hold around 1.8% of the sample. Material: PBMCs or T cells enriched from blood (not recorded which). The receptors stem from a woman in her twenties or thirties who had been exposed to COVID-19.

The rearrangement uses TRBV19 and TRBJ1-5; the match to TRBD1 covers 10 bases. Germline CDR1 and CDR2: LNHDA and SQIVND (reference sequence). The V segment lost 7 bases and the J segment 7 bases; nucleotides outside the gene matches: 10. This CDR3 is 15 amino acids long. For the CDR3, the DNA is TGTGCCAGTACCAAAGAGGACAGGGGGTCCCAGCCCCAGCATTTT. Encoded protein: CASTKEDRGSQPQHF.

The rearrangement uses TRBV7-3 and TRBJ2-3, with 7 bases matching TRBD2. The CDR3 is made up of 15 amino acids. The V gene end was trimmed by 3 bases and the J gene end by 0 bases; junction bases not matched to a gene: 3. From germline, CDR1 is SGHTA and CDR2 FQGTGA. CDR3 in amino acids: CASSFTGGSTDTQYF. In DNA form, the CDR3 reads TGTGCCAGCAGCTTTACGGGGGGAAGCACAGATACGCAGTATTTT.

The chain couples TRBV2 to TRBJ1-6, with TRBD1 matching over 9 bases. Germline-derived CDR1 and CDR2 are SNHLY and FYNNEI. This CDR3 contains 16 residues. The V gene end was trimmed by 3 bases and the J gene end by 5 bases; junction bases not matched to a gene: 5. The CDR3 DNA reads as TGTGCCAGCAGTGATTCGACAGGGGGGCATAATTCACCCCTCCACTTT. Residues: CASSDSTGGHNSPLHF.

The rearrangement uses TRBV28 and TRBJ2-7, with 11 bases that match TRBD2. After removal of 8 bases from V and 3 bases from J, the junction contained 12 bases not matched to a gene. Germline values: CDR1 MDHEN, CDR2 SYDVKM. This CDR3 spans 16 amino acids. The CDR3 coding sequence is TGTGCCAGCGGAACTTTAGCGGGGGGGCTGGGCTACGAGCAGTACTTC. Translation gives CASGTLAGGLGYEQYF.

This chain joins TRBV19 and TRBJ2-7, with TRBD1 matching 10 bases. Trimming removed 0 bases from V and 4 bases from J; junction bases left unmatched: 3. The germline V gene encodes CDR1 LNHDA and CDR2 SQIVND (reference sequence). This CDR3 spans 15 amino acids. CDR3 nucleotides: TGTGCCAGTAGTATAGAATTGGGACAGGGGTACGAGCAGTACTTC. The encoded protein is CASSIELGQGYEQYF.

The chain uses TRBV27 and TRBJ1-2; D is undetermined. CDR3 length: 15 amino acids. V was clipped by 5 bases and J by 7 bases, with 20 bases between them. CDR1 and CDR2 (germline): MNHEY, SMNVEV (reference sequence). The CDR3 loop reads CASSPQPSGITGYTF. The CDR3 DNA reads as TGTGCCAGCAGTCCTCAACCGTCGGGGATTACTGGCTACACCTTC.

This clone was detected only once. This chain uses TRBV13 with TRBJ2-5, with no clear D. This CDR3 has 14 residues. Trimming removed 3 bases at V and 0 bases at J, with 8 bases between. Per germline, CDR1 PRHDT and CDR2 FYEKMQ (reference sequence). CDR3 DNA sequence: TGTGCCAGCAGCTTTAACTCTTACCAAGAGACCCAGTACTTC. Its protein product is CASSFNSYQETQYF.

CDR3: CASSQETPRGTGGYSYEQYF. For the CDR3, the DNA is TGCGCCAGCAGCCAAGAAACCCCTCGCGGGACAGGGGGTTACTCCTACGAGCAGTACTTC. This chain joins TRBV4-1 and TRBJ2-7; 11 nucleotides align to TRBD1. Germline V gives CDR1 MGHRA, CDR2 YSYEKL. The CDR3 runs 20 residues. J lost 0 bases, V lost 0 bases, and 13 bases had no gene match.

This chain uses TRBV7-2 with TRBJ1-5; possibly TRBD1 for D (5 bases). Between the trimmed V and J ends, which lost 2 bases and 4 bases, there was a span of 12 bases. Germline V gives CDR1 SGHTA, CDR2 FQGNSA. CDR3 length: 15 amino acids. This CDR3 reads CASSLREAGNQPQHF. DNA of the CDR3: TGTGCCAGCAGCTTAAGGGAGGCAGGGAATCAGCCCCAGCATTTT.

V is TRBV6-4 and J is TRBJ1-6, with TRBD1 matching 7 bases. The CDR3 totals 15 residues. With V trimmed by 0 bases and J by 7 bases, 3 bases remained unmatched. Germline CDR1 and CDR2: MRHNA and SNTAGT. CDR3 residues: CASSDSETGNSPLHF. The CDR3 nucleotides are TGTGCCAGCAGTGACTCGGAGACAGGGAATTCACCCCTCCACTTT.

The chain links TRBV11-2 to TRBJ1-1, with a tentative D call TRBD1 (6 bases). The V and J ends lost 6 bases and 9 bases respectively, with 20 bases between them. The CDR3 is 14 amino acids. The germline gives CDR1 SGHAT, CDR2 FQNNGV. The CDR3 nucleotides read TGTGCCAGCAGTGTGACAGGAACACGGGCGAAAGCTTTCTTT. This codes for CASSVTGTRAKAFF.

This clone was seen once. J is TRBJ2-5 and V is TRBV28; maybe TRBD2 (5 bases). The germline gives CDR1 MDHEN, CDR2 SYDVKM. CDR3 length equals 16 residues. V was pared by 6 bases and J by 1 base, with 18 bases between. The CDR3 DNA is TGTGCCAGCAGGGAGGCGGTCAGGACGATCCAAGAGACCCAGTACTTC. Translating it yields CASREAVRTIQETQYF.

The chain combines TRBV28 with TRBJ2-7; possibly TRBD1 for D (6 bases). CDR1 and CDR2 (germline): MDHEN, SYDVKM. V lost 7 bases to trimming and J lost 4 bases, with 8 bases between them. The CDR3 is made up of 11 amino acids. The CDR3 nucleotides are TGTGCCAGCACCAGGGGTTACGAGCAGTACTTC. Residues: CASTRGYEQYF.

This clone showed up just once. This sample includes further DNA sequences coding for the same CDR3. The chain recombines TRBV3-1 (or the pseudogene TRBV3-2) with TRBJ2-7, with 14 bases aligning to TRBD2. The germline gives CDR1 LGHDT, CDR2 YNNKEL (reference sequence). The CDR3 spans 15 residues. The V gene end was trimmed by 0 bases and the J gene end by 7 bases; junction bases not matched to a gene: 2. CDR3 bases: TGTGCCAGCAGCCAAGAGGGACTAGCGGGAGTTGAGCAGTACTTC. Protein product: CASSQEGLAGVEQYF.

In regard to this clone: Other DNA sequences in the same sample also yield this CDR3. The chain has TRBV6-5 and TRBJ1-4; 8 bases match TRBD1. The germline CDR1 and CDR2 sequences are MNHEY and SVGAGI. V dropped 5 bases and J dropped 4; count of bases not matched to a gene: 3. The CDR3 has 14 amino acids. The DNA of the CDR3 is TGTGCCAGCAGTCGTGGACAGGGTAATGAAAAACTGTTTTTT. Protein sequence: CASSRGQGNEKLFF.

This chain uses TRBV30 with TRBJ1-1; 10 nucleotides align to TRBD1. This CDR3 has 16 residues. Germline CDR1 reads GTSNPN; CDR2 reads SVGIG (reference sequence). Trimming cost V 3 bases and J 1 base; bases outside gene matches: 8. CDR3 DNA: TGTGCCTGGAGGGGGACAGGGGCAATAAGGAACACTGAAGCTTTCTTT. This translates into CAWRGTGAIRNTEAFF. Looking up the rest from reference TRBV30 and TRBJ1-1 gives the full variable domain: SQTIHQWPATLVQPVGSPLSLECTVEGTSNPNLYWYRQAAGRGLQLLFYSVGIGQISSEVPQNLSASRPQDRQFILSSKKLLLSDSGFYLCAWRGTGAIRNTEAFFGQGTRLTVV.

The V and J genes are TRBV29-1 and TRBJ1-6; 7 nucleotides align to TRBD1. This CDR3 spans 13 amino acids. CDR1 and CDR2 from the germline V gene are SQVTM and ANQGSEA. After removal of 7 bases from V and 6 bases from J, the junction contained 6 bases not matched to a gene. DNA for the CDR3: TGCAGCGCCTGGACAGGTGCTAATTCACCCCTCCACTTT. Translated, it gives CSAWTGANSPLHF.

A few counts support this clone. Additional DNA sequences in this sample encode the identical CDR3. This chain links TRBV18 with TRBJ2-5; unclear D gene. Deletions cut 3 bases from V and 3 bases from J, with 2 bases between. Germline V gene data show CDR1 as KGHSH and CDR2 as LQKENI. The CDR3 has 11 residues. The CDR3 protein is CASSPKETQYF. The CDR3 nucleotides read TGTGCCAGCTCACCTAAAGAGACCCAGTACTTC.

The chain joins TRBV29-1 to TRBJ1-1, with TRBD1 as a possible D gene (6 bases). The germline V and J ends were trimmed by 3 bases and 3 bases, with 8 bases remaining between them. CDR1 SQVTM and CDR2 ANQGSEA come from the germline V gene. The CDR3 has 12 residues. As DNA, the CDR3 is TGCAGCGTTGAGGACAGTCACACTGAAGCTTTCTTT. This translates into CSVEDSHTEAFF.

The chain carries TRBV13 and TRBJ1-1; D might be TRBD1 (5 bases). From germline, CDR1 is PRHDT and CDR2 FYEKMQ (reference sequence). Trimming removed 5 bases at V and 4 bases at J, with 14 bases between. The length of the CDR3 is 14 residues. CDR3 protein: CASSDSKAGTEAFF. The CDR3 DNA follows: TGTGCCAGCAGCGACAGTAAGGCCGGCACTGAAGCTTTCTTT.

CDR3 in amino acids: CATSDSQDKQFF. The CDR3, as DNA: TGTGCCACCAGTGATTCACAGGACAAGCAGTTCTTC. The chain links TRBV24-1 to TRBJ2-1; possibly TRBD1 for D (5 bases). The CDR3 loop spans 12 amino acids. Germline CDR1 KGHDR, CDR2 SFDVKD. V lost 2 bases, J lost 11 bases, and 9 bases lay in between.

V gene TRBV3-1 (or the pseudogene TRBV3-2) combines with J gene TRBJ2-5, with D maybe TRBD2 (6 bases). CDR3 length: 14 residues. Trimming stripped 4 bases from V and 10 bases from J, with 19 bases between. The germline CDR1 and CDR2 sequences are LGHDT and YNNKEL (reference sequence). The CDR3 DNA follows: TGTGCCAGCAGCCCCAGGACTCGACTGGGGGGCCAGTACTTC. It yields the protein CASSPRTRLGGQYF.

The chain joins TRBV9 to TRBJ2-1, with 9 bases aligning to TRBD2. CDR3 length: 16 residues. The germline V gene has CDR1 SGDLS and CDR2 YYNGEE. The V and J ends lost 0 bases and 7 bases, in that order; junction bases with no gene match: 8. Here the CDR3 reads CASSVAAGLAGNEQFF. The CDR3 region has the DNA TGTGCCAGCAGCGTAGCCGCCGGGCTAGCGGGGAATGAGCAGTTCTTC.

This clone appeared many times. The rearrangement links TRBV19 to TRBJ2-5; TRBD1 is a possible D gene (6 bases). This CDR3 contains 13 residues. V lost 5 bases and J 2 bases, leaving 9 bases between the germline ends. The germline V gene encodes CDR1 LNHDA and CDR2 SQIVND (reference sequence). The CDR3 protein is CASSVGQQETQYF. The CDR3 DNA reads TGTGCCAGTAGTGTAGGACAGCAAGAGACCCAGTACTTC.

The V and J genes are TRBV5-1 and TRBJ1-2; 7 bases fit TRBD1. Losses at the gene ends were 5 bases for V and 5 bases for J; bases not matched to a gene: 15. The length of the CDR3 is 16 residues. The germline V gene has CDR1 SGHRS and CDR2 YFSETQ. The CDR3 sequence: CASSATGTVSYYGYTF. In DNA form, the CDR3 reads TGCGCCAGCAGTGCTACCGGGACAGTAAGTTATTATGGCTACACCTTC. Variable domain in full (rest from reference TRBV5-1 and TRBJ1-2): KAGVTQTPRYLIKTRGQQVTLSCSPISGHRSVSWYQQTPGQGLQFLFEYFSETQRNKGNFPGRFSGRQFSNSRSEMNVSTLELGDSALYLCASSATGTVSYYGYTFGSGTRLTVV.

V is TRBV7-6 and J is TRBJ2-7; D remains ambiguous. The CDR3 is 13 amino acids. The germline gives CDR1 SGHVS, CDR2 FNYEAQ. The V end lost 1 base, the J end lost 4 bases, and 8 bases lay between the germline ends. For the CDR3, the DNA is TGTGCCAGCAGCTTAGAACTAAAATACGAGCAGTACTTC. Residues: CASSLELKYEQYF.

This clone occurred a few times. The chain combines TRBV7-6 with TRBJ1-6; 9 positions match TRBD1. The junction had 11 bases not matched to a gene; V was cut back by 5 bases and J by 9 bases. Germline CDR1 reads SGHVS; CDR2 reads FNYEAQ. The CDR3 totals 16 residues. CDR3 in amino acids: CASSPGQGNIGSPLHF. CDR3 sequence (DNA): TGTGCCAGCAGCCCAGGACAGGGGAACATTGGTTCACCCCTCCACTTT. The full variable domain, in which reference TRBV7-6 and TRBJ1-6 provide the parts outside the CDR3, is GAGVSQSPRYKVTKRGQDVALRCDPISGHVSLYWYRQALGQGPEFLTYFNYEAQQDKSGLPNDRFSAERPEGSISTLTIQRTEQRDSAMYRCASSPGQGNIGSPLHFGNGTRLTVT.

The chain is built from TRBV5-5 and TRBJ1-6; D call uncertain. The germline V gene has CDR1 SGHKS and CDR2 YYEKEE (reference sequence). This CDR3 has 11 residues. Trimming cost V 1 base and J 17 bases, with 10 bases left between them. CDR3 nucleotides: TGTGCCAGCAGCTTGACGGGGTTGTTCCACTTT. Translating gives CASSLTGLFHF.